This TCR beta chain comes out of a study of cytomegalovirus exposure and HLA in healthy donors. Primers: 60 Vbeta forward and 13 Jbeta reverse. The method was immunoSEQ multiplex PCR; TCRdb's version includes in-frame clones alone and lacks a portion of them. The repertoire has about 120,000 clones, approximately 76% of them found once; the top ten carry 15% to 20%. The ends lost 6 bases at V and 3 bases at J; junction bases unmatched: 11. CDR3 length: 16 residues. CDR1 and CDR2 from the germline V gene are MNHEY and SMNVEV (reference sequence). Concerning this clone: Its antigen is not identified.

Regarding the study as a whole: A few chains tied to CMV proved CMV antigen-specific in vitro. The later analysis indicated that the majority of CMV-associated TCR beta chains appeared HLA-restricted. The only immune exposure information that was available was CMV serostatus.

The sequenced sample consisted of PBMCs. The chain employs TRBV27 and TRBJ2-7; 10 bases agree with TRBD1. The clonotype was recovered from a man in his forties or fifties in good health and CMV-seropositive. This CDR3 is CASSPNNRDRGYEQYF. CDR3 bases: TGTGCCAGCAGCCCCAATAACCGGGACAGGGGCTACGAGCAGTACTTC.